The clone carrying this T cell receptor beta chain was detected only a few times. The data originate from a study of patients and donors after allogeneic stem cell transplantation. MiXCR, applied by TCRdb to the RT-PCR reads, yields one record per CDR3 protein. The sample lists about 410,000 distinct CDR3 sequences; roughly 16% were seen once. The CDR3 consists of 13 residues. Per germline, CDR1 SNHLY and CDR2 FYNNEI. The V and J ends lost 6 bases and 7 bases respectively, with 12 bases between them. This chain joins TRBV2 and TRBJ1-4, with no clear D. This receptor was taken from a human donor who was either an allogeneic HSCT recipient or a stem cell or donor lymphocyte infusion donor (not recorded which). It is not recorded whose cells these are; they may come from a transplant donor. The sequenced material came from blood, either unsorted or a sorted T cell fraction (not recorded which). DNA for the CDR3: TGTGCCAGCAGGATGGGAAGGGCTGAAAAACTGTTTTTT. It encodes CASRMGRAEKLFF.